A selection of T cell receptor beta chains follows, all from one sample in a study of T-cell memory formation after mild COVID-19. TCRdb processed the 5' RACE reads anew with MiXCR; each CDR3 protein has one entry. Of around 320,000 distinct CDR3 sequences in the sample, approximately 14% are singletons; the top ten hold about 21%. Sample: PBMCs or a T cell subset sorted from them (not recorded which). The receptors were gathered from a man in his late teens or twenties who had mild COVID-19 (a few samples of this study predate the infection). Cell type and time point are not known. The CDR3 runs from the conserved cysteine through the conserved F or W. A D gene is named only where the DNA matches it firmly. Size tells how often a clone was seen (once, few, many) or the class of an expanded clone, and some rows leave it out.

clone_size	cdr3_length	j_call	v_call	d_call	cdr3_aa	cdr3_nt
.	15	TRBJ1-5	TRBV7-2	TRBD1	CASSGQGGYNQPQHF	TGTGCCAGCAGCGGACAGGGGGGATACAATCAGCCCCAGCATTTT
few	14	TRBJ1-1	TRBV18	.	CASSPLRLNTEAFF	TGTGCCAGCTCACCTCTCAGGTTGAACACTGAAGCTTTCTTT
.	15	TRBJ2-2	TRBV25-1	.	CASKGWGPVTGELFF	TGTGCCAGTAAGGGGTGGGGGCCGGTCACCGGGGAGCTGTTTTTT
.	15	TRBJ2-2	TRBV5-1	TRBD1	CASRHGQGATGELFF	TGCGCCAGCAGACACGGACAGGGGGCCACCGGGGAGCTGTTTTTT
few	12	TRBJ1-1	TRBV28	.	CASSLSGRGAFF	TGTGCCAGCAGTTTATCGGGCAGGGGAGCTTTCTTT
few	14	TRBJ1-1	TRBV12-3/TRBV12-4	.	CASRTRGGNTEAFF	TGTGCCAGCAGAACAAGGGGAGGGAACACTGAAGCTTTCTTT
.	15	TRBJ1-2	TRBV7-3	.	CASSSTGAGDYGYTF	TGTGCCAGCAGCTCGACAGGCGCCGGGGACTATGGCTACACCTTC
few	18	TRBJ2-3	TRBV7-8	TRBD2	CASSLASGGGLGTDTQYF	TGTGCCAGCAGCTTAGCTAGCGGGGGGGGGTTAGGGACAGATACGCAGTATTTT
.	14	TRBJ1-5	TRBV19	.	CASSTGPLRLPQHF	TGTGCCAGTAGTACAGGACCTTTGCGGTTGCCCCAGCATTTT
.	14	TRBJ1-1	TRBV6-5	TRBD1	CASSQGQGWTEAFF	TGTGCCAGCAGCCAGGGACAGGGGTGGACTGAAGCTTTCTTT
few	13	TRBJ2-4	TRBV5-1	TRBD1	CASSKGAENIQYF	TGCGCCAGCAGCAAGGGGGCGGAAAACATTCAGTACTTC
.	16	TRBJ2-1	TRBV4-1	.	CASSQEADESYNEQFF	TGCGCCAGCAGCCAAGAGGCCGATGAGAGCTACAATGAGCAGTTCTTC
many	12	TRBJ2-3	TRBV19	.	CASSRRTDTQYF	TGTGCCAGTAGTCGGCGCACAGATACGCAGTATTTT
few	15	TRBJ2-1	TRBV7-9	.	CASSLPGVNLNEQFF	TGTGCCAGCAGCTTACCAGGGGTTAATTTGAATGAGCAGTTCTTC
.	15	TRBJ2-5	TRBV27	.	CASSKTGTYQETQYF	TGTGCCAGCAGTAAAACAGGAACGTACCAAGAGACCCAGTACTTC
few	13	TRBJ2-1	TRBV25-1	.	CASRQAQYNEQFF	TGTGCCAGCAGACAGGCCCAATACAATGAGCAGTTCTTC
few	15	TRBJ2-5	TRBV4-3	.	CASSQHREPQETQYF	TGCGCCAGCAGCCAACACAGGGAGCCCCAAGAGACCCAGTACTTC
.	16	TRBJ2-3	TRBV5-1	TRBD2	CASSHSLAGVPDTQYF	TGCGCCAGCAGCCACTCCCTAGCGGGGGTACCAGATACGCAGTATTTT
.	16	TRBJ2-3	TRBV7-2	TRBD2	CASSSRTSGGADTQYF	TGTGCCAGCAGTTCAAGGACTAGCGGGGGGGCTGATACGCAGTATTTT
.	11	TRBJ1-3	TRBV29-1	.	CSVRTGNTIYF	TGCAGCGTGCGAACTGGAAACACCATATATTTT
few	16	TRBJ1-5	TRBV5-6	.	CASSLHGRVSNQPQHF	TGTGCCAGCAGCTTGCATGGCAGGGTTAGCAATCAGCCCCAGCATTTT
few	13	TRBJ1-2	TRBV6-5	TRBD1	CASSYTGTGKATF	TGTGCCAGCAGTTATACCGGGACAGGGAAAGCCACCTTC
.	14	TRBJ1-5	TRBV12-3/TRBV12-4	TRBD1	CASSLRRGPQPQHF	TGTGCCAGCAGTCTCCGCAGGGGGCCCCAGCCCCAGCATTTT
many	15	TRBJ2-7	TRBV7-9	TRBD1	CASSPSTGPVYEQYF	TGTGCCAGCAGCCCCTCGACAGGGCCCGTCTACGAGCAGTACTTC
.	13	TRBJ2-5	TRBV9	TRBD1	CASSAGTEETQYF	TGTGCCAGCAGCGCCGGGACAGAAGAGACCCAGTACTTC
.	14	TRBJ2-1	TRBV6-5	.	CASSFRETYNEQFF	TGTGCCAGCAGTTTTCGGGAAACCTACAATGAGCAGTTCTTC
.	14	TRBJ1-1	TRBV7-3	.	CASSLEGRGRKAFF	TGTGCCAGCAGCTTAGAGGGGAGGGGTAGGAAAGCTTTCTTT